The rows below give T cell receptor beta chains drawn from one sample of a study of blood T cell repertoires in COVID-19. TCRdb's table, derived via immunoSEQ multiplex PCR, lists solely in-frame clones and lacks some. The table lists around 470,000 clones, 89% of them singletons. Material for sequencing was peripheral blood. The receptors derive from a young man with COVID-19, enrolled during active disease. The CDR3 runs from the conserved cysteine through the conserved F or W. Fields, in order: clone size, V gene, D gene, J gene, CDR3 DNA, CDR3 protein. A D gene is named only where the DNA matches it firmly. The listing skips clone size in some rows; elsewhere it reads once, few, many or a size class.

abundance: .
v_gene: TRBV11-2
d_gene: .
j_gene: TRBJ2-1
CDR3nt: TGTGCCAGCAGCTTACTCGGTGAGCAGTTCTTC
CDR3aa: CASSLLGEQFF

abundance: .
v_gene: TRBV5-1
d_gene: .
j_gene: TRBJ1-2
CDR3nt: TGCGCCAGCAGCTCACCGGATAAGGGGAACTATGGCTACACCTTC
CDR3aa: CASSSPDKGNYGYTF

abundance: .
v_gene: TRBV3-1/TRBV3-2
d_gene: .
j_gene: TRBJ2-1
CDR3nt: TGTGCCAGCAGCCCGACCGGGGTTCGCAATGAGCAGTTCTTC
CDR3aa: CASSPTGVRNEQFF

abundance: .
v_gene: TRBV4-1
d_gene: .
j_gene: TRBJ1-6
CDR3nt: TGCGCCAGCAGCCAAGGAGTCAGGGATTCACCCCTCCACTTT
CDR3aa: CASSQGVRDSPLHF

abundance: .
v_gene: TRBV4-1
d_gene: TRBD1
j_gene: TRBJ2-1
CDR3nt: TGCGCCAGCAGCCAAGGGGGACCAGGGGGCAATGAGCAGTTCTTC
CDR3aa: CASSQGGPGGNEQFF

abundance: once
v_gene: TRBV5-1
d_gene: TRBD2
j_gene: TRBJ2-2
CDR3nt: TGCGCCAGCAGCTTTAGCGGGAGTGACACCGGGGAGCTGTTTTTT
CDR3aa: CASSFSGSDTGELFF

abundance: .
v_gene: TRBV27
d_gene: .
j_gene: TRBJ1-5
CDR3nt: TGTGCCAGCAGAACTAGGACGGCTAGCAATCAGCCCCAGCATTTT
CDR3aa: CASRTRTASNQPQHF

abundance: once
v_gene: TRBV5-1
d_gene: TRBD1
j_gene: TRBJ2-1
CDR3nt: TGCGCCAGCATCGGACAGGGCTTGAATGAGCAGTTCTTC
CDR3aa: CASIGQGLNEQFF

abundance: .
v_gene: TRBV6-1
d_gene: .
j_gene: TRBJ2-6
CDR3nt: TGTGCCAGCAGTGCTCACCGTGGCAGCTCTGGGGCCAACGTCCTGACTTTC
CDR3aa: CASSAHRGSSGANVLTF

abundance: .
v_gene: TRBV7-9
d_gene: TRBD1
j_gene: TRBJ2-7
CDR3nt: TGTGCCAGCAGCTACTGGACAGGCCACGAGCAGTACTTC
CDR3aa: CASSYWTGHEQYF

abundance: few
v_gene: TRBV5-1
d_gene: .
j_gene: TRBJ1-1
CDR3nt: TGCGCCAGCACTACAGGACACTCCGGGACTGAAGCTTTCTTT
CDR3aa: CASTTGHSGTEAFF

abundance: .
v_gene: TRBV3-1/TRBV3-2
d_gene: .
j_gene: TRBJ1-1
CDR3nt: TGTGCCAGCCTCCACGGGGATGCGGAGAACACTGAAGCTTTCTTT
CDR3aa: CASLHGDAENTEAFF

abundance: .
v_gene: TRBV19
d_gene: .
j_gene: TRBJ2-1
CDR3nt: TGTGCCAGTAGGATGGGCAGGGGTGGCAATGAGCAGTTCTTC
CDR3aa: CASRMGRGGNEQFF

abundance: .
v_gene: TRBV5-1
d_gene: TRBD2
j_gene: TRBJ2-5
CDR3nt: TGCGCCAGCAGCTTGGCCCTAGCGGAGGGCCAAGAGACCCAGTACTTC
CDR3aa: CASSLALAEGQETQYF

abundance: .
v_gene: TRBV11-2
d_gene: TRBD2
j_gene: TRBJ2-3
CDR3nt: TGTGCCAGCAGCCCCGGGGGATCGGGAGGTTACACAGATACGCAGTATTTT
CDR3aa: CASSPGGSGGYTDTQYF

abundance: .
v_gene: TRBV12-2
d_gene: .
j_gene: TRBJ1-1
CDR3nt: TGTGCAAGTCGCTTACGTGAGGCTAACACTGAAGCTTTCTTT
CDR3aa: CASRLREANTEAFF

abundance: .
v_gene: TRBV5-4
d_gene: .
j_gene: TRBJ1-1
CDR3nt: TGTGCCAGCAGCTTCCGCAACGGGGGAGCTTTCTTT
CDR3aa: CASSFRNGGAFF

abundance: .
v_gene: TRBV7-9
d_gene: .
j_gene: TRBJ2-1
CDR3nt: TGTGCCAGCAGCCGCGCAGGTTACAATGAGCAGTTCTTC
CDR3aa: CASSRAGYNEQFF

abundance: .
v_gene: TRBV18
d_gene: .
j_gene: TRBJ1-5
CDR3nt: TGTGCCAGCTCGCTGCTTCCGCCGGACAGTCTCAATCAGCCCCAGCATTTT
CDR3aa: CASSLLPPDSLNQPQHF

abundance: .
v_gene: TRBV5-1
d_gene: TRBD1
j_gene: TRBJ1-3
CDR3nt: TGCGCCAGCAGCTTGGGGACAGGCGTAACGGGTCAGTCTGGAAACACCATATATTTT
CDR3aa: CASSLGTGVTGQSGNTIYF

abundance: .
v_gene: TRBV3-1/TRBV3-2
d_gene: .
j_gene: TRBJ2-5
CDR3nt: TGTGCCAGCAGCCAAAGACAGACCCAAGAGACCCAGTACTTC
CDR3aa: CASSQRQTQETQYF

abundance: few
v_gene: TRBV11-2
d_gene: TRBD1
j_gene: TRBJ1-5
CDR3nt: TGTGCCAGCAGCAGCGACAGGGTCAATCAGCCCCAGCATTTT
CDR3aa: CASSSDRVNQPQHF

abundance: .
v_gene: TRBV5-1
d_gene: TRBD2
j_gene: TRBJ2-1
CDR3nt: TGCGCCAGCAGCAACGGACTAGCGGGGAACAATGAGCAGTTCTTC
CDR3aa: CASSNGLAGNNEQFF

abundance: .
v_gene: TRBV7-8
d_gene: TRBD1
j_gene: TRBJ1-5
CDR3nt: TGTGCCAGCAGCTGGGGGACAGGGGGAAGCAATCAGCCCCAGCATTTT
CDR3aa: CASSWGTGGSNQPQHF

abundance: .
v_gene: TRBV7-9
d_gene: .
j_gene: TRBJ1-6
CDR3nt: TGTGCCAGCAGCCATGACTGGCGGGGTAATTCACCCCTCCACTTT
CDR3aa: CASSHDWRGNSPLHF

abundance: .
v_gene: TRBV6-5
d_gene: .
j_gene: TRBJ2-1
CDR3nt: TGTGCCAGCAGTCCCCCCGGGACATCGAGAGGTGAGCAGTTCTTC
CDR3aa: CASSPPGTSRGEQFF

abundance: .
v_gene: TRBV7-8
d_gene: TRBD2
j_gene: TRBJ2-1
CDR3nt: TGTGCCAGCAGCCTGCGGACTAGCGGGAGCTATGAGCAGTTCTTC
CDR3aa: CASSLRTSGSYEQFF

abundance: .
v_gene: TRBV5-1
d_gene: TRBD2
j_gene: TRBJ2-2
CDR3nt: TGCGCCAGCAGCCCGGGACTAGGCCAGGCCGGGGAGCTGTTTTTT
CDR3aa: CASSPGLGQAGELFF

abundance: .
v_gene: TRBV12-5
d_gene: .
j_gene: TRBJ2-7
CDR3nt: TGTGCTAGCCAGGGCTCCTACGAGCAGTACTTC
CDR3aa: CASQGSYEQYF

abundance: .
v_gene: TRBV5-6
d_gene: .
j_gene: TRBJ1-2
CDR3nt: TGTGCCAGCAGCAGGAGAACAGGGATGGTGGGCTACACCTTC
CDR3aa: CASSRRTGMVGYTF

abundance: .
v_gene: TRBV9
d_gene: .
j_gene: TRBJ1-5
CDR3nt: TGTGCCAGCAGCGTATCTGAGGGGGGGCAGCCCCAGCATTTT
CDR3aa: CASSVSEGGQPQHF